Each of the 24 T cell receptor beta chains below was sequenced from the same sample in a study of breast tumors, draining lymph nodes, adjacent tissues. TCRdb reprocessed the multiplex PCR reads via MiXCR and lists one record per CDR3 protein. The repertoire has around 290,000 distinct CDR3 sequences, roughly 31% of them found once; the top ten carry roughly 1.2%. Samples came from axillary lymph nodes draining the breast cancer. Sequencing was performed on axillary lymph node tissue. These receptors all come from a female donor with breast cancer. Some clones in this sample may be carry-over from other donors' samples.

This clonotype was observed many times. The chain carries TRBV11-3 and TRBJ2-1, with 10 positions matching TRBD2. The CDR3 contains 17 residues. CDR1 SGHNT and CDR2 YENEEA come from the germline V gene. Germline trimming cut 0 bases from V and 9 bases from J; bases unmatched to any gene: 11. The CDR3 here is CASSLDSGLAGVVEQFF. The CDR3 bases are TGTGCCAGCAGCTTAGATAGTGGGCTAGCGGGAGTGGTTGAGCAGTTCTTC.

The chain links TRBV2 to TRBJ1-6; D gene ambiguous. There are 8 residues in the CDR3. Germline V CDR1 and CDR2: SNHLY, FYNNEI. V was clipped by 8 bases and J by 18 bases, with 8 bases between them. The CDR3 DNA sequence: TGTGCCAGCGGTAGTCCCCACTTT. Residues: CASGSPHF.

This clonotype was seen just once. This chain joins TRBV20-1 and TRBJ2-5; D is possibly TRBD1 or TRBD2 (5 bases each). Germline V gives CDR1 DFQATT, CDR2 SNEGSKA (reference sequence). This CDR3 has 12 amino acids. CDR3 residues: CSLGTVQETQYF. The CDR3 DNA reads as TGCAGCCTGGGGACGGTGCAAGAGACCCAGTACTTC.

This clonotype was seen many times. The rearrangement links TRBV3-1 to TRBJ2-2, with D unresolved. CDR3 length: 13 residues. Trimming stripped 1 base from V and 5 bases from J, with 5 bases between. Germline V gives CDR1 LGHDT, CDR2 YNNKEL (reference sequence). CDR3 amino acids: CASSQVWTGELFF. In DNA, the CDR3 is TGTGCCAGCAGCCAAGTTTGGACCGGGGAGCTGTTTTTT.

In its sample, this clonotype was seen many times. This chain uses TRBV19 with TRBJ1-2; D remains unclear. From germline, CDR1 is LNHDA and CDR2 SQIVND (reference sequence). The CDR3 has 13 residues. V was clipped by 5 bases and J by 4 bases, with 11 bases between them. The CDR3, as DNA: TGTGCCAGTAGTTACGTAGAACCCTATGGCTACACCTTC. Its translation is CASSYVEPYGYTF.

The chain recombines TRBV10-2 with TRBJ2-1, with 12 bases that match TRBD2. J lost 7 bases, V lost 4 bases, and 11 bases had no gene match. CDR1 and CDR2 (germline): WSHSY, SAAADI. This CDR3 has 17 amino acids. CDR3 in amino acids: CASSGLAGGPHCNEQFF. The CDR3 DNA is TGCGCCAGCAGTGGCCTAGCGGGAGGGCCTCATTGTAATGAGCAGTTCTTC.

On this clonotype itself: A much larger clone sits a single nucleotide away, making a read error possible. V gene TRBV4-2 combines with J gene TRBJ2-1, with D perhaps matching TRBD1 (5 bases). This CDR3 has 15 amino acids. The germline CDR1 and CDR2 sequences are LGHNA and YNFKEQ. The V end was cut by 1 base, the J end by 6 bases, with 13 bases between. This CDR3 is CASSQAGDSINEQFF. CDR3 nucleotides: TGTGCCAGCAGCCAAGCTGGTGACAGTATCAATGAGCAGTTCTTC.

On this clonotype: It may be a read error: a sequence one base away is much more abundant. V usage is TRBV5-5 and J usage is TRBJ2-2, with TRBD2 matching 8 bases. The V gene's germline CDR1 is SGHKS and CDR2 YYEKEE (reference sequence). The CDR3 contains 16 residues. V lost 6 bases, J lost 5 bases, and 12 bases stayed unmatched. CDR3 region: CASISGSSVGTGELFF. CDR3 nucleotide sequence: TGTGCCAGCATAAGCGGGAGTTCAGTTGGGACCGGGGAGCTGTTTTTT.

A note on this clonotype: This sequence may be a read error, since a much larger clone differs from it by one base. Written as DNA, the CDR3 is TGCAGAGCTAGATTTCCGGGACTCGGCCCCAACGAGCAGTACTTC. Translated: CRARFPGLGPNEQYF. J is TRBJ2-7 and V is TRBV20-1; possible D gene TRBD2, 6 bases. The CDR3 has 15 amino acids. Germline V CDR1 and CDR2: DFQATT, SNEGSKA (reference sequence).

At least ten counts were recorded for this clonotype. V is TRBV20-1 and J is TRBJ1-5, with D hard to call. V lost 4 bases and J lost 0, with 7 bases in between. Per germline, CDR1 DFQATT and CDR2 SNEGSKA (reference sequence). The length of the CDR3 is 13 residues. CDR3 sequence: CSAKVNSNQPQHF. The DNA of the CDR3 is TGCAGTGCTAAAGTTAATAGCAATCAGCCCCAGCATTTT.

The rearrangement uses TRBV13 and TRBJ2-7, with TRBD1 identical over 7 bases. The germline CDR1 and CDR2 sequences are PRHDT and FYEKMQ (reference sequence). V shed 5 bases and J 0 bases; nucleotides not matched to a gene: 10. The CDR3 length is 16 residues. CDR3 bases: TGTGCCAGCAGCCAGCCTCCGGGACAGACCTCCTACGAGCAGTACTTC. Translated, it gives CASSQPPGQTSYEQYF.

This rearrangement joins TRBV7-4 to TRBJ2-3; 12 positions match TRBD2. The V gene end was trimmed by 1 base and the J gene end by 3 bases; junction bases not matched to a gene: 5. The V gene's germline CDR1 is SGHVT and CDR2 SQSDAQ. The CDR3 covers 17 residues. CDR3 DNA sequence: TGTGCCAGCAGCTTAGGGGGGGGACTAGCGGGTACAGATACGCAGTATTTT. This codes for CASSLGGGLAGTDTQYF.

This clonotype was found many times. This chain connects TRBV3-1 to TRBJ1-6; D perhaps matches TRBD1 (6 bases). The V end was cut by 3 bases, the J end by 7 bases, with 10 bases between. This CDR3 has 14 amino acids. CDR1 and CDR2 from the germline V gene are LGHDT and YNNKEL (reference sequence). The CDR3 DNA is TGTGCCAGCAGCCAGGGGGCCTTAAATTCACCCCTCCACTTT. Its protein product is CASSQGALNSPLHF.

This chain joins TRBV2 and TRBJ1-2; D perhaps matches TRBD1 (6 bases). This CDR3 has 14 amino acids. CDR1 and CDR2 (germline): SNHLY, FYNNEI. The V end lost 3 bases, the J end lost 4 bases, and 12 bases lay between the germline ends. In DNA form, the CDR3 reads TGTGCCAGCAGTGATTTGGGGGGCGGCTATGGCTACACCTTC. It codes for CASSDLGGGYGYTF.

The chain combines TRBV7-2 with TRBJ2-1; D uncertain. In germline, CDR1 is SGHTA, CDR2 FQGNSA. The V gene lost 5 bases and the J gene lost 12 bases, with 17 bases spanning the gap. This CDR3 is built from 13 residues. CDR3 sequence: CASSPTFGAAQFF. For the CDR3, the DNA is TGTGCCAGCAGCCCGACCTTTGGCGCCGCGCAGTTCTTC. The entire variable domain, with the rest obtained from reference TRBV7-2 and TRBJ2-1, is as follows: GAGVSQSPSNKVTEKGKDVELRCDPISGHTALYWYRQSLGQGLEFLIYFQGNSAPDKSGLPSDRFSAERTGGSVSTLTIQRTQQEDSAVYLCASSPTFGAAQFFGPGTRLTVL.

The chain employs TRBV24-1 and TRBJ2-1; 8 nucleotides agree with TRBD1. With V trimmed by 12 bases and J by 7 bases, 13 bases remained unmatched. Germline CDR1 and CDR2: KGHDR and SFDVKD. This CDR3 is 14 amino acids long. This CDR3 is CAPGDRGPTNEQFF. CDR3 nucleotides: TGTGCCCCAGGAGACAGGGGTCCAACTAATGAGCAGTTCTTC.

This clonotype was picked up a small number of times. The CDR3: CASNPSTSGRNRDLYNEQFF. Written as DNA, the CDR3 is TGTGCCAGCAACCCCTCGACTAGCGGGAGGAACCGCGATCTCTACAATGAGCAGTTCTTC. This chain joins TRBV6-5 and TRBJ2-1, with TRBD2 identical over 13 bases. The V gene end was trimmed by 7 bases and the J gene end by 3 bases; junction bases not matched to a gene: 18. Per the germline V gene, CDR1 is MNHEY and CDR2 is SVGAGI. This CDR3 is built from 20 residues.

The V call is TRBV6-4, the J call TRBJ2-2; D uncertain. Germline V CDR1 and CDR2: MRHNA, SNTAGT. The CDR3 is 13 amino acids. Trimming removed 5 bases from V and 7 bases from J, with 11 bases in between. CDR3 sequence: CASSKDPGGELFF. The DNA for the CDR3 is TGTGCCAGCAGTAAAGACCCCGGCGGGGAGCTGTTTTTT.

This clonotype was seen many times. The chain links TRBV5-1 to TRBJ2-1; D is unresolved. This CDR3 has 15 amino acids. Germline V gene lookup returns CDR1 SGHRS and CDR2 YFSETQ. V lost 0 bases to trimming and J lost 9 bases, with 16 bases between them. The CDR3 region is CASSLGPEVAVEQFF. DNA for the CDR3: TGCGCCAGCAGCTTGGGCCCAGAGGTGGCGGTTGAGCAGTTCTTC.

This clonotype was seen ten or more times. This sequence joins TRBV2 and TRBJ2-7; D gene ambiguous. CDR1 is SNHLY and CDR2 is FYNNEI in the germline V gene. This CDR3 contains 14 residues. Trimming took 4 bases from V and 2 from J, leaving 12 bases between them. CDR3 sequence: CASSVRRGPYEQYF. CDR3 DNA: TGTGCCAGCAGTGTCAGGCGAGGACCCTACGAGCAGTACTTC.

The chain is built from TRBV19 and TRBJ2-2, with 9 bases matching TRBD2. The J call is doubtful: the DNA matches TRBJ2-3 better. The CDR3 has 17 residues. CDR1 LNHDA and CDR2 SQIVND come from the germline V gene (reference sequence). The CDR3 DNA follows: TGTGCCAGTAGTAGGGTCCTAGCGGGACAACTGACAGATACGCAGTATTTT. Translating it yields CASSRVLAGQLTDTQYF.

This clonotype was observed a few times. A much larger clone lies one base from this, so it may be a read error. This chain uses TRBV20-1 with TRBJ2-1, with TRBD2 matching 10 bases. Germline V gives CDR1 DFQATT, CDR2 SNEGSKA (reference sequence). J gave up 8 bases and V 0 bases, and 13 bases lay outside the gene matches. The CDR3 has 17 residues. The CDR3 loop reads CSARDTTSGPRFDEQFF. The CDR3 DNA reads TGCAGTGCTAGAGATACGACTAGCGGGCCGAGGTTCGATGAGCAGTTCTTC.

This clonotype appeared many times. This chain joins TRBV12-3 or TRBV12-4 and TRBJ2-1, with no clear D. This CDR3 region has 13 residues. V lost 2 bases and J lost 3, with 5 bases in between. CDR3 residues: CASSLSDYNEQFF. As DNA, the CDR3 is TGTGCCAGCAGTTTATCGGACTACAATGAGCAGTTCTTC.

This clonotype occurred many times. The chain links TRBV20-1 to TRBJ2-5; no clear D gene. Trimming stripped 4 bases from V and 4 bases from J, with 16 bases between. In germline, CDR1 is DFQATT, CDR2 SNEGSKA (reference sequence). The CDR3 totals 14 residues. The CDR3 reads CSATPLFLRETQYF. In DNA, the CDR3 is TGCAGTGCTACCCCGTTATTTTTGAGAGAGACCCAGTACTTC.